This TCR beta chain stems from a study of blood T cell repertoires in COVID-19. Overall study: The United States, Italy and Spain provided the acute and convalescent COVID-19 samples. PBMCs, B-cell-depleted T cells, or T cells provided the cDNA or gDNA that made up the material.

J lost 4 bases, V lost 1 base, and 5 bases had no gene match. The germline V gene encodes CDR1 KGHDR and CDR2 SFDVKD. The CDR3 runs to 15 residues. In the original processing: Amplification of reference gene primers provided the estimated nucleated cell counts. The data were produced by immunoSEQ multiplex PCR, yet TCRdb's version contains in-frame clones alone and is incomplete. V and J calls and clone size are those listed in that table; D and trimming were worked out from the DNA. Of fewer than 70,000 clones in the sample, 75% to 90% are singletons; the top ten hold approximately 2.9%. The TCR sequence derives from a man between 50 and 59 years old with acute or convalescent COVID-19. The sequenced material came from peripheral blood. The V and J genes are TRBV24-1 and TRBJ2-7; 8 bases map to TRBD1. CDR3 in amino acids: CATSDFSDRDYEQYV. CDR3 nucleotide sequence: TGTGCCACCAGTGATTTTTCGGACAGGGATTACGAGCAGTACGTC.